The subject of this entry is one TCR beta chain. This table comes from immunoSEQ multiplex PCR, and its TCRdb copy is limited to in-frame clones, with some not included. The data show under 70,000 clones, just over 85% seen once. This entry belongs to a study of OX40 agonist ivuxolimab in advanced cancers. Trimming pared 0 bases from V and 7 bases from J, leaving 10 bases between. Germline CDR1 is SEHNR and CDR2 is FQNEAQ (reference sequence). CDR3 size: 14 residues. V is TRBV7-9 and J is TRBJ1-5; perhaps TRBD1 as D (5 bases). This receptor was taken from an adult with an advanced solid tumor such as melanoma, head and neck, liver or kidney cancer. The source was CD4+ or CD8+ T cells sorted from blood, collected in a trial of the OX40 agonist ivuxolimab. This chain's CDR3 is CASSLAAQGQPQHF. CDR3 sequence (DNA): TGTGCCAGCAGCTTAGCGGCTCAGGGACAGCCCCAGCATTTT.